Sequencing of this TCR beta chain was carried out in a study of CXCR3-negative and CXCR3-positive naive CD8 T cells. The study, taken as a whole, reports: Greater hydrophobicity was found in TRB CDR3s of CXCR3-positive naive cells than of CXCR3-negative naive cells. Naive cells used TRBV-TRBJ genes in much the same way whether CXCR3-negative or CXCR3-positive; memory cells did not.

The CDR3 extends over 14 amino acids. Concerning this clonotype: The antigen is unknown.

Via 5' RACE with UMI labels, TRB cDNA libraries were prepared. TCRdb re-called the 5' RACE reads and gives one entry per CDR3 protein, without DNA. The listing records around 65,000 distinct CDR3 sequences. The rearrangement links TRBV23-1 to TRBJ2-7; the TRBD2 assignment by TCRdb is unverifiable without DNA. TRBV23-1 is an open reading frame, and its role is uncertain. Sequencing used naive CXCR3+ CD8+ T cells from blood. Sample subset: CD45RO-CCR7+CD27+CD95- naive CD8+ T cells expressing CXCR3 (TNR3+). The receptor comes from a human donor in good health. Some clones in this sample may be carry-over from other donors' samples. This CDR3 reads CASNRRTSGYEQYF.